These T cell receptor beta chains were read from a single sample in a study of T cell changes during pregnancy in multiple sclerosis. Measured with immunoSEQ multiplex PCR; TCRdb has only the in-frame clones, and not every one. The repertoire has 65,000 to 75,000 clones, around 94% of them found once; the top ten carry 2.5% to 3.5%. Material: CD8+ T cells from peripheral blood mononuclear cells, obtained in the third trimester of pregnancy. Source of these receptors: a female donor in good health, enrolled as a control in a pregnancy study. Each CDR3 is given with its conserved first and last residue. The order of the fields is D gene, V gene, CDR3 protein. The D gene is left open where the match is weak.

>-|TRBV7-9
CASSSWGGTEAFF
>TRBD2|TRBV5-4
CASSSEIAGGFYEQYF
>TRBD1|TRBV11-1
CASSTTGKGYTF
>-|TRBV6-1
CASSDPRTALPSGANVLTF
>TRBD2|TRBV5-6
CASSLDGLVYEQYF
>TRBD2|TRBV11-3
CASSDRGVQEQYF
>-|TRBV2
CASRSYEQYF
>TRBD1|TRBV6-5
CASSLDRGYYNEQFF
>-|TRBV5-1
CASSLAFGTQYF
>TRBD1|TRBV4-2
CASSQGATGGFYEQYF
>TRBD1|TRBV2
CASGTGDTQYF
>-|TRBV7-8
CASSFLAVSDTQYF
>-|TRBV27
CASVGAGVSTDTQYF
>-|TRBV9
CASSAGFGYEQYF
>TRBD2|TRBV6-1
CASSDAVAGGPGEQFF
>TRBD1|TRBV5-4
CASSTGTGNTIYF
>-|TRBV19
CASAPRGLIYGYTF
>TRBD1|TRBV27
CASRLGQGSYQPQHF
>TRBD1|TRBV7-2
CASSPSAYRGGFTIYF
>-|TRBV6-4
CASSGSETGELFF
>TRBD1|TRBV6-5
CASFPSRTGGDEQYF
>-|TRBV2
CASSDRTEAFF
>TRBD1|TRBV29-1
CSVGGQGPGQPQHF
>TRBD2|TRBV11-2
CASSLAGGWSGTGELFF
>TRBD1|TRBV27
CASSKQDRGPVEQYF
>TRBD1|TRBV9
CASSVGQGDSYEQYF
>-|TRBV6-1
CANLGAGELFF
>TRBD1|TRBV5-4
CASTRLEGTGGSETQYF
>-|TRBV19
CASSIGTAGYEQYF
>TRBD2|TRBV15
CATASGGGQETQYF
>TRBD1|TRBV25-1
CASSGQGYYNSPLHF
>-|TRBV5-6
CASSLGQGQPQHF
>TRBD1|TRBV7-9
CASSPGTGFEETQYF
>-|TRBV9
CASSVATGSTDTQYF
>-|TRBV4-3
CASSQERGPTDTQYF
>-|TRBV29-1
CSVAGDGYEQYF
>TRBD1|TRBV4-3
CASSQNRVGQGNEKLFF
>TRBD2|TRBV10-2
CASSERAGGPGELFF
>TRBD1|TRBV5-5
CASSLIIGTGDPNTEAFF
>-|TRBV7-2
CASSVNGFEQYF
>-|TRBV4-3
CASSQGEDGSYEQYF
>TRBD1|TRBV4-3
CASSQDRTGGYTEAFF
>-|TRBV7-9
CASSLEGGNEQFF
>TRBD1|TRBV7-8
CASSLLGQGVKSTEAFF
>-|TRBV4-3
CASSPLSGMSYNEQFF
>-|TRBV29-1
CSVEEQNGYTF
>-|TRBV10-3
CAIRMNTEAFF
>TRBD1|TRBV19
CASSIAGGYEQYF
>-|TRBV7-2
CASSLRGAGSSLAGAEAFF
>-|TRBV2
CASTQYNSNQPQHF
>-|TRBV6-1
CASMGAVNEQFF
>-|TRBV19
CASSIDLAGSYEQYF
>-|TRBV15
CATSLDRGNTEAFF
>TRBD1|TRBV4-1
CASSQGQGVYGYTF
>TRBD1|TRBV13
CASSMDRGDSPLHF